The entry below describes one T cell receptor beta chain. Its antigen remains unknown. Trimming took off 1 base at V and 2 bases at J, with 9 bases between the two ends. The CDR3 covers 14 residues. Germline CDR1 SGDLS, CDR2 YYNGEE. These data originate in a study of cytomegalovirus exposure and HLA in healthy donors. Turning to the study itself: Earlier work reported 90 million to 120 million unique TCR beta sequences from some 180 million T cells.

It was with 60 Vbeta and 13 Jbeta primers that the PCR ran. The repertoire was sequenced with immunoSEQ multiplex PCR; TCRdb's copy has only in-frame clones and lacks some. Of under 150,000 clones detected, approximately 81% appear once; the ten largest clones hold about 2%. Study outcomes and limitations: Associated with HLA alleles at 0.05 false discovery rate in a later analysis were 16,951 TCR beta sequences. Across donors, sequencing depth was assumed by presence/absence analyses to be roughly uniform. Reported findings show TCR beta sequences accurately forecast HLA-A and HLA-B alleles in most subjects.

The sequence came from a man younger than 35 in good health and CMV-seronegative. V usage is TRBV9 and J usage is TRBJ2-5, with D possibly matching TRBD2 (6 bases). The source material was PBMCs. The CDR3 nucleotides are TGTGCCAGCAGCGTATACGGAGGGCAAGAGACCCAGTACTTC. It is translated as CASSVYGGQETQYF. The full variable domain, in which reference TRBV9 and TRBJ2-5 provide the parts outside the CDR3, is DSGVTQTPKHLITATGQRVTLRCSPRSGDLSVYWYQQSLDQGLQFLIQYYNGEERAKGNILERFSAQQFPDLHSELNLSSLELGDSALYFCASSVYGGQETQYFGPGTRLLVL.